This TCR beta chain was obtained from a study of blood T cell repertoires in COVID-19. Background on the study: The origin of the acute and convalescent COVID-19 samples was the United States, Italy and Spain. PBMCs, B-cell-depleted T cells, or T cells provided the cDNA or gDNA that made up the material.

In the authors' workflow: Amplification from reference gene primers served as the basis for estimated nucleated cell counts. Generated by immunoSEQ multiplex PCR, the TCRdb table keeps only in-frame clones and is missing some. V, J and clone size are taken as reported in that table, and D and trimming were inferred from the DNA itself. The data hold about 230,000 clones, with less than 90% observed a single time. The origin of this receptor is a woman between 65 and 79 years old with active or convalescent COVID-19. Sequenced material: peripheral blood.

The CDR3 loop is CASSVGGGNEKLFF. In nucleotides, the CDR3 is TGTGCCAGCAGCGTAGGGGGAGGAAATGAAAAACTGTTTTTT. This sequence joins TRBV9 and TRBJ1-4; D is unclear. The CDR3 consists of 14 residues. V was cut by 0 bases and J by 5 bases, with 8 bases left in between. Germline V gene data show CDR1 as SGDLS and CDR2 as YYNGEE.